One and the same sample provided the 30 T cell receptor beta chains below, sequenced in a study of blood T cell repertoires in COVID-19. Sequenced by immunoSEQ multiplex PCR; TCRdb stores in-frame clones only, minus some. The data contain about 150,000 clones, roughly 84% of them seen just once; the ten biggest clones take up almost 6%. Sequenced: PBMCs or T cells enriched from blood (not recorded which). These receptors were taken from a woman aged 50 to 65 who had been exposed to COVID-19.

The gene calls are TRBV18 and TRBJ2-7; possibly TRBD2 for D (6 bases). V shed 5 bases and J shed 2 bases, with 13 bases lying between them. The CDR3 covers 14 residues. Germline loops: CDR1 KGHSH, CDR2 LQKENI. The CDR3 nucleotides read TGTGCCAGCTCATCTCGGGGGACGGCCTACGAGCAGTACTTC. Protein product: CASSSRGTAYEQYF.

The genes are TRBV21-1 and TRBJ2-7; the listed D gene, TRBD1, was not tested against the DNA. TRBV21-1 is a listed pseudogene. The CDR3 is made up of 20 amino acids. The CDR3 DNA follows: TGTGCCAGCAGCAAAGGGACCCCGGGACAGGGGTCCCTGGGACCTTACGAGCAGTACTTC. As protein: CASSKGTPGQGSLGPYEQYF.

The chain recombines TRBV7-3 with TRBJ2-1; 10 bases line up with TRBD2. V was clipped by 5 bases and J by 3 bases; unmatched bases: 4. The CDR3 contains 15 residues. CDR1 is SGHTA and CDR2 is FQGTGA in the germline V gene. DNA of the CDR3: TGTGCCAGCAGCCCTAGCGGGGGATTCTACAATGAGCAGTTCTTC. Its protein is CASSPSGGFYNEQFF.

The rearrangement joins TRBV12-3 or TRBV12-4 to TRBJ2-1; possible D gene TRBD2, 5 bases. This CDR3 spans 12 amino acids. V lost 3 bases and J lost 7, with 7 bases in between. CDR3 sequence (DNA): TGTGCCAGCAGTTTTTCGGGGAATGAGCAGTTCTTC. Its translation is CASSFSGNEQFF.

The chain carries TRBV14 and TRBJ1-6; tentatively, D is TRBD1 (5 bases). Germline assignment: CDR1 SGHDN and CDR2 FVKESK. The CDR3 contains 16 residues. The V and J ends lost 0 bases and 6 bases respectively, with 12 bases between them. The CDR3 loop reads CASSQERTSFNSPLHF. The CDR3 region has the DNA TGTGCCAGCAGCCAAGAGAGGACAAGCTTTAATTCACCCCTCCACTTT.

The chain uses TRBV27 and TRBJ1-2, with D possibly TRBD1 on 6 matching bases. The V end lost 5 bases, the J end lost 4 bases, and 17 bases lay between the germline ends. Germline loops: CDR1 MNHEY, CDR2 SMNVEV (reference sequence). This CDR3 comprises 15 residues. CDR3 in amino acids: CASSPPQGLPYGYTF. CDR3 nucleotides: TGTGCCAGCAGTCCACCACAGGGTCTGCCCTATGGCTACACCTTC.

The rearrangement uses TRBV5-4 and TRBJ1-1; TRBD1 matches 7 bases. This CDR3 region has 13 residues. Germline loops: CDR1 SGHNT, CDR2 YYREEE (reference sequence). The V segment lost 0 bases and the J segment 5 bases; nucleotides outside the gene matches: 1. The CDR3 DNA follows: TGTGCCAGCAGCTTGGACAGGGGAACTGAAGCTTTCTTT. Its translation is CASSLDRGTEAFF.

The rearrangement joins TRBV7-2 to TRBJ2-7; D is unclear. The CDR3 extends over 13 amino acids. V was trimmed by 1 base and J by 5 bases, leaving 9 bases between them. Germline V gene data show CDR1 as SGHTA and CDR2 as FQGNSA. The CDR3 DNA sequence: TGTGCCAGCAGCTTAGAAGTACTGAACGAGCAGTACTTC. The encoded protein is CASSLEVLNEQYF.

CDR3 bases: TGCAGCGTTCGGACTAGCGGAAACACCGGGGAGCTGTTTTTT. Amino acids: CSVRTSGNTGELFF. The V call is TRBV29-1, the J call TRBJ2-2; TRBD2 matches 10 bases. Trimming cost V 5 bases and J 2 bases; bases outside gene matches: 2. Germline assignment: CDR1 SQVTM and CDR2 ANQGSEA. This CDR3 has 14 residues.

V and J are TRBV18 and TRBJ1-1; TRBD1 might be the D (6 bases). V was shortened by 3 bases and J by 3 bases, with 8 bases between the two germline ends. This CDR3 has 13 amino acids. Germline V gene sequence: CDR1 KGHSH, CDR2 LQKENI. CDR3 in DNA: TGTGCCAGCTCACCCCCAGGGGACACTGAAGCTTTCTTT. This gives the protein CASSPPGDTEAFF.

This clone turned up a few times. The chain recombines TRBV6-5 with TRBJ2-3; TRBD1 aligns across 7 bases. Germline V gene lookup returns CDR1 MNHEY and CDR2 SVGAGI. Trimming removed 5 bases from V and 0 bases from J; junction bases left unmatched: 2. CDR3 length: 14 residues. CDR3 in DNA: TGTGCCAGCAGTCGACAGGGTAGCACAGATACGCAGTATTTT. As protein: CASSRQGSTDTQYF.

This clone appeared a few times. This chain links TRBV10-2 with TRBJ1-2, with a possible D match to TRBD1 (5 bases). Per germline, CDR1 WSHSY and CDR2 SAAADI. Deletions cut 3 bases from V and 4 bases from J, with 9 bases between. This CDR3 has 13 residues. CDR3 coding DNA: TGCGCCAGCAGTGAACAGGTTCCCTATGGCTACACCTTC. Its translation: CASSEQVPYGYTF.

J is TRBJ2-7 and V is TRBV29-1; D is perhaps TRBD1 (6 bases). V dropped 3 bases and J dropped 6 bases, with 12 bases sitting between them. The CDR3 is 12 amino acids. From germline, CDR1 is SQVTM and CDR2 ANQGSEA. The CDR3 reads CSVEKQGPEQYF. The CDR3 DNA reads TGCAGCGTTGAGAAACAGGGACCCGAGCAGTACTTC.

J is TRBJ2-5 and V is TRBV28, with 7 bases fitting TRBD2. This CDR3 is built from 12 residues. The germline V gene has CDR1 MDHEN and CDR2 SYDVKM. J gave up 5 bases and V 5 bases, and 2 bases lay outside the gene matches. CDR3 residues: CASSVGGETQYF. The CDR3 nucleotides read TGTGCCAGCAGTGTGGGAGGGGAGACCCAGTACTTC. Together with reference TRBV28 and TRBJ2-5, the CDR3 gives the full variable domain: DVKVTQSSRYLVKRTGEKVFLECVQDMDHENMFWYRQDPGLGLRLIYFSYDVKMKEKGDIPEGYSVSREKKERFSLILESASTNQTSMYLCASSVGGETQYFGPGTRLLVL.

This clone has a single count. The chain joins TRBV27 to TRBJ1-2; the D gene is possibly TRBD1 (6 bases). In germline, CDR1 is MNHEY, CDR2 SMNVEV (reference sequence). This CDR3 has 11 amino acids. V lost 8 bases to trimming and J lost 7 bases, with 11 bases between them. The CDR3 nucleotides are TGTGCCAGCCGTAGGGGGGGTGGCTACACCTTC. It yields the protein CASRRGGGYTF.

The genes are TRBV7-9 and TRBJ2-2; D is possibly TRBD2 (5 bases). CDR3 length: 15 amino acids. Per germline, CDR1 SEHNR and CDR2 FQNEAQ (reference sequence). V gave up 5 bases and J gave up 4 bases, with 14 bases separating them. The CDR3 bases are TGTGCCAGCAGCCAGGAGGTAACGATCACCGGGGAGCTGTTTTTT. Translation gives CASSQEVTITGELFF.

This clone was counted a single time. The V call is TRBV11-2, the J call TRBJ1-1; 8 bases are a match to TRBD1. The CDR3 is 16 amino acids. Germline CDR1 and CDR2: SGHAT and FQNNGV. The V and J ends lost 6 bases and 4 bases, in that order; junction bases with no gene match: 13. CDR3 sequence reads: CASSIPTGAGSTEAFF. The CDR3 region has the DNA TGTGCCAGCAGTATCCCGACAGGGGCAGGCTCCACTGAAGCTTTCTTT.

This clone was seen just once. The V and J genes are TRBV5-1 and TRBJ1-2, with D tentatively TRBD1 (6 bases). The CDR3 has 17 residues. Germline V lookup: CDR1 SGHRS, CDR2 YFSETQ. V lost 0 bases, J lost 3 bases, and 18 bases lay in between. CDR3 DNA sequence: TGCGCCAGCAGCTTGGGCCAGGGGACGGTCACCTACTATGGCTACACCTTC. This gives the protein CASSLGQGTVTYYGYTF.

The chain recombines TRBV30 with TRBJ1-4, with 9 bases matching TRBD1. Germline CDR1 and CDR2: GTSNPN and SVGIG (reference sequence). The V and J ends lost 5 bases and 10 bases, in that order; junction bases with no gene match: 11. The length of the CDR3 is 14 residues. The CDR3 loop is CAWGIQGAPRKLFF. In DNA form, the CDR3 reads TGTGCCTGGGGCATACAGGGGGCGCCCCGAAAACTGTTTTTT.

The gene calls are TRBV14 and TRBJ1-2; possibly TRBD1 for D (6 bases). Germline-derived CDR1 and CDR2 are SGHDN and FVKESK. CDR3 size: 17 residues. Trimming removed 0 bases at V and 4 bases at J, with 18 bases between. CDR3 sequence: CASSQEYRRGPSYGYTF. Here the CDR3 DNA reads TGTGCCAGCAGCCAAGAATATCGGCGGGGGCCTAGCTATGGCTACACCTTC.

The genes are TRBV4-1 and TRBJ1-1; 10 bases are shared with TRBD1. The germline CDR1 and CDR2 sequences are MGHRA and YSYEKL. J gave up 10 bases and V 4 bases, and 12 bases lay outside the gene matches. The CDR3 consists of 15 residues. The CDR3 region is CASSPPDRGQLGAFF. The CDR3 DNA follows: TGCGCCAGCAGCCCTCCCGACAGGGGGCAGTTGGGAGCTTTCTTT.

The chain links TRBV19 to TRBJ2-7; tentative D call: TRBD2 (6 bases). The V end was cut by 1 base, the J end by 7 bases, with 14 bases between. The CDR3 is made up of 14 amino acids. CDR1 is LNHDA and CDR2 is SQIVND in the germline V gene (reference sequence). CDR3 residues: CASSIAGDSEEQYF. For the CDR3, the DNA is TGTGCCAGTAGTATAGCGGGAGATTCTGAAGAGCAGTACTTC.

The CDR3 DNA is TGCGCCAGCGGTAGGGCTAGCGGGAGGACAGATACGCAGTATTTT. Translated, it gives CASGRASGRTDTQYF. The chain links TRBV5-1 to TRBJ2-3; TRBD2 agrees at 11 bases. Germline V CDR1 and CDR2: SGHRS, YFSETQ. V dropped 7 bases and J dropped 3; count of bases not matched to a gene: 7. The CDR3 is made up of 15 amino acids.

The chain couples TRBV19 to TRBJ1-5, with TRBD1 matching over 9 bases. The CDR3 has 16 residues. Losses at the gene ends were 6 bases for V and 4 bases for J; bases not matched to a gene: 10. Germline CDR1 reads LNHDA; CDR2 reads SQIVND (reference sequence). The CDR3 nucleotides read TGTGCCAGTAGAGATCCGGGACAGGGCCGGAATCAGCCCCAGCATTTT. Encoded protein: CASRDPGQGRNQPQHF.

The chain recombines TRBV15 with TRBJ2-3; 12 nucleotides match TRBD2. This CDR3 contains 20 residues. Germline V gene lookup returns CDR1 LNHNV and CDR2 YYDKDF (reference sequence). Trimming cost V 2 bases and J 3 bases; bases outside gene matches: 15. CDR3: CATSRTLRASGGAGTDTQYF. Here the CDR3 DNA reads TGTGCCACCAGCAGAACCCTCAGGGCTAGCGGGGGGGCCGGGACAGATACGCAGTATTTT.

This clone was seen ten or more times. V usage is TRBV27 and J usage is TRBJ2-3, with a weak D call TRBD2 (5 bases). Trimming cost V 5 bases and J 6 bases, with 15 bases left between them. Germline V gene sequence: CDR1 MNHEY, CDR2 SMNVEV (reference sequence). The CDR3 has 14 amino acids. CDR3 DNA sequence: TGTGCCAGCAGTCCCGCGGCGGGTTCCGATACGCAGTATTTT. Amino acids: CASSPAAGSDTQYF.

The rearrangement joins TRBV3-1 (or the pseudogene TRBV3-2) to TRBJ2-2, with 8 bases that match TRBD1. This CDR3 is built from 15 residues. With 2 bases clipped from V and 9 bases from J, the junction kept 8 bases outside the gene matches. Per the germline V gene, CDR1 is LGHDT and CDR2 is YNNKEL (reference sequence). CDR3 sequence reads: CASSQRGQGGRELFF. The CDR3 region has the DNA TGTGCCAGCAGCCAACGCGGACAGGGCGGCCGGGAGCTGTTTTTT.

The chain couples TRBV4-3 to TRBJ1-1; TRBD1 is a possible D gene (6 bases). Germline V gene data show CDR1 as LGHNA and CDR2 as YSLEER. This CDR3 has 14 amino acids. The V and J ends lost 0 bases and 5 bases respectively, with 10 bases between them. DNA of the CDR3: TGCGCCAGCAGCCAAGAGGACAGAAGAACTGAAGCTTTCTTT. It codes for CASSQEDRRTEAFF.

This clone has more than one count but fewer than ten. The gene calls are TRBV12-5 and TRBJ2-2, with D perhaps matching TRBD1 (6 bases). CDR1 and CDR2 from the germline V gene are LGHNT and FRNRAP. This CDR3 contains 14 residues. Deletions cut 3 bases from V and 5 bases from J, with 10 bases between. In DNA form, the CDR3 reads TGTGCTAGTGGTTTTACAGGGCTGACCGGGGAGCTGTTTTTT. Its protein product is CASGFTGLTGELFF.

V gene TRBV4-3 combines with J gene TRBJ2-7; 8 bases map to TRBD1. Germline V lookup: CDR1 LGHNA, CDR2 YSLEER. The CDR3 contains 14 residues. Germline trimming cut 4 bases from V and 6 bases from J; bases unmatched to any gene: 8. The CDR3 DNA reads TGCGCCAGCAGCCCCACTCCGGACAGGGTCGAGCAGTACTTC. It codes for CASSPTPDRVEQYF.